This T cell receptor (beta chain) was observed in a study of blood T cell repertoires in COVID-19. Study background: The samples span acute and convalescent COVID-19 from the United States, Italy and Spain. PBMCs, B-cell-depleted T cells, or T cells were the source of the cDNA or gDNA that made up the material.

V was shortened by 3 bases and J by 7 bases, with 12 bases between the two germline ends. This CDR3 is 13 amino acids long. Germline lookup yields CDR1 LNHDA and CDR2 SQIVND (reference sequence). In the source study's methods: Counts of nucleated cells, estimated from reference gene primer amplification, were obtained. The table came from immunoSEQ multiplex PCR; TCRdb's copy has only in-frame clones and leaves some out. That table furnishes V, J and clone size, whereas the DNA furnished D and trimming. The table lists more than 110,000 clones, approximately 84% of them singletons, with around 10% in the top ten.

The sequence came from a woman of 80 years or more in a cohort sampled during active or convalescent COVID-19. Sequenced material: peripheral blood. This chain connects TRBV19 to TRBJ1-2, with a tentative D call TRBD1 (5 bases). CDR3 loop: CASSIRAGFGYTF. For the CDR3, the DNA is TGTGCCAGTAGTATCCGAGCAGGGTTTGGCTACACCTTC. The entire variable domain, with the rest obtained from reference TRBV19 and TRBJ1-2, is as follows: DGGITQSPKYLFRKEGQNVTLSCEQNLNHDAMYWYRQDPGQGLRLIYYSQIVNDFQKGDIAEGYSVSREKKESFPLTVTSAQKNPTAFYLCASSIRAGFGYTFGSGTRLTVV.